This record covers a single T cell receptor beta chain. At one of its ends the junction is not consistent with the germline gene, which may arise from a read error. The data are from a study of CD8+CD57+ T cells in acquired aplastic anemia. Selection for sequencing was limited to patients who had shown CD8+CD57+ cell expansion by flow cytometry. According to the study, genomic DNA was the template for TCR beta VDJ and CDR3 profiling. Each CDR3 protein is one row after TCRdb ran MiXCR on the reads. The sample consists of 150,000 to 200,000 distinct CDR3 sequences, over 40% of them appearing once. The CDR3 is 11 amino acids. Germline CDR1 SGHTA, CDR2 FQGNSA.

Sequencing was performed on sorted CD4+, CD8+, or CD8+CD57+ T cells (not recorded which) from PBMCs. This clonotype was obtained from a human donor with aplastic anemia. The chain is built from TRBV7-2 and TRBJ2-7; D may be TRBD2 (5 bases). The CDR3 nucleotides read TGCGCCAGCAGCGGACCGGACGAGCAGTACTTC. It codes for CASSGPDEQYF.